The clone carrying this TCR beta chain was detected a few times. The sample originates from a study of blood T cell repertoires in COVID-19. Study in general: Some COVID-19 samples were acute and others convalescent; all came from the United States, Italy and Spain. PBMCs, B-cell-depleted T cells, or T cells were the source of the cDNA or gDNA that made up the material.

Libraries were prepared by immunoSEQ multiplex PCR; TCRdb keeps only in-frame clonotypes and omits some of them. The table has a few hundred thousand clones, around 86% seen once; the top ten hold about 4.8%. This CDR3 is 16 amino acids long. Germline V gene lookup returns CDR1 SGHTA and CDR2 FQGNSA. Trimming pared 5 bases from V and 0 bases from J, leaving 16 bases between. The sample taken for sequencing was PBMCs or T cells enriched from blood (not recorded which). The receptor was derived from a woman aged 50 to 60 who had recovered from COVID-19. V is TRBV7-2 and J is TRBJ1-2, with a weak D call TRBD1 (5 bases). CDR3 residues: CASSPGGGRANYGYTF. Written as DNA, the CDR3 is TGTGCCAGCAGCCCCGGGGGGGGGAGAGCTAACTATGGCTACACCTTC.